Given below is one T cell receptor beta chain in context. No antigen is known for it. The read ends 3 residues early relative to the CDR3; the germline J gene fills the gap. The table came from immunoSEQ multiplex PCR; TCRdb's copy has only in-frame clones and leaves some out. The sample is made up of around 20,000 clones, and the top ten hold roughly 14% of it. All participants had a single incident cervical HPV16 infection, and prevalent HPV16 infections were excluded. This sample was included in a study of T cells in women clearing cervical HPV infection. The overall study: Donors had HPV16-related CIN3 or worse; 2 had invasive cancer.

The CDR3 sequence is 17 residues long. V trimming: 0 bases; J trimming: 8 bases; junction bases outside the gene matches: 12. The germline V gene has CDR1 SGHRS and CDR2 YFSETQ. The study's findings and limits: Richness differences could reflect unmeasured T-cell content per sample. CIN3+ cases had significantly higher TCR richness than controls; evenness did not differ.

Sequenced input: blood buffy coat. The source of this sequence is a woman between 18 and 69 years old with a cervical HPV16 infection that either progressed to CIN3+ or cleared (not recorded which). V gene TRBV5-1 combines with J gene TRBJ2-1; 9 positions agree with TRBD1. The CDR3 reads CASSLGGTGTGIDEQFF. CDR3 DNA, as far as it was read: TGCGCCAGCAGCTTGGGGGGGACCGGGACAGGGATAGATGAG.